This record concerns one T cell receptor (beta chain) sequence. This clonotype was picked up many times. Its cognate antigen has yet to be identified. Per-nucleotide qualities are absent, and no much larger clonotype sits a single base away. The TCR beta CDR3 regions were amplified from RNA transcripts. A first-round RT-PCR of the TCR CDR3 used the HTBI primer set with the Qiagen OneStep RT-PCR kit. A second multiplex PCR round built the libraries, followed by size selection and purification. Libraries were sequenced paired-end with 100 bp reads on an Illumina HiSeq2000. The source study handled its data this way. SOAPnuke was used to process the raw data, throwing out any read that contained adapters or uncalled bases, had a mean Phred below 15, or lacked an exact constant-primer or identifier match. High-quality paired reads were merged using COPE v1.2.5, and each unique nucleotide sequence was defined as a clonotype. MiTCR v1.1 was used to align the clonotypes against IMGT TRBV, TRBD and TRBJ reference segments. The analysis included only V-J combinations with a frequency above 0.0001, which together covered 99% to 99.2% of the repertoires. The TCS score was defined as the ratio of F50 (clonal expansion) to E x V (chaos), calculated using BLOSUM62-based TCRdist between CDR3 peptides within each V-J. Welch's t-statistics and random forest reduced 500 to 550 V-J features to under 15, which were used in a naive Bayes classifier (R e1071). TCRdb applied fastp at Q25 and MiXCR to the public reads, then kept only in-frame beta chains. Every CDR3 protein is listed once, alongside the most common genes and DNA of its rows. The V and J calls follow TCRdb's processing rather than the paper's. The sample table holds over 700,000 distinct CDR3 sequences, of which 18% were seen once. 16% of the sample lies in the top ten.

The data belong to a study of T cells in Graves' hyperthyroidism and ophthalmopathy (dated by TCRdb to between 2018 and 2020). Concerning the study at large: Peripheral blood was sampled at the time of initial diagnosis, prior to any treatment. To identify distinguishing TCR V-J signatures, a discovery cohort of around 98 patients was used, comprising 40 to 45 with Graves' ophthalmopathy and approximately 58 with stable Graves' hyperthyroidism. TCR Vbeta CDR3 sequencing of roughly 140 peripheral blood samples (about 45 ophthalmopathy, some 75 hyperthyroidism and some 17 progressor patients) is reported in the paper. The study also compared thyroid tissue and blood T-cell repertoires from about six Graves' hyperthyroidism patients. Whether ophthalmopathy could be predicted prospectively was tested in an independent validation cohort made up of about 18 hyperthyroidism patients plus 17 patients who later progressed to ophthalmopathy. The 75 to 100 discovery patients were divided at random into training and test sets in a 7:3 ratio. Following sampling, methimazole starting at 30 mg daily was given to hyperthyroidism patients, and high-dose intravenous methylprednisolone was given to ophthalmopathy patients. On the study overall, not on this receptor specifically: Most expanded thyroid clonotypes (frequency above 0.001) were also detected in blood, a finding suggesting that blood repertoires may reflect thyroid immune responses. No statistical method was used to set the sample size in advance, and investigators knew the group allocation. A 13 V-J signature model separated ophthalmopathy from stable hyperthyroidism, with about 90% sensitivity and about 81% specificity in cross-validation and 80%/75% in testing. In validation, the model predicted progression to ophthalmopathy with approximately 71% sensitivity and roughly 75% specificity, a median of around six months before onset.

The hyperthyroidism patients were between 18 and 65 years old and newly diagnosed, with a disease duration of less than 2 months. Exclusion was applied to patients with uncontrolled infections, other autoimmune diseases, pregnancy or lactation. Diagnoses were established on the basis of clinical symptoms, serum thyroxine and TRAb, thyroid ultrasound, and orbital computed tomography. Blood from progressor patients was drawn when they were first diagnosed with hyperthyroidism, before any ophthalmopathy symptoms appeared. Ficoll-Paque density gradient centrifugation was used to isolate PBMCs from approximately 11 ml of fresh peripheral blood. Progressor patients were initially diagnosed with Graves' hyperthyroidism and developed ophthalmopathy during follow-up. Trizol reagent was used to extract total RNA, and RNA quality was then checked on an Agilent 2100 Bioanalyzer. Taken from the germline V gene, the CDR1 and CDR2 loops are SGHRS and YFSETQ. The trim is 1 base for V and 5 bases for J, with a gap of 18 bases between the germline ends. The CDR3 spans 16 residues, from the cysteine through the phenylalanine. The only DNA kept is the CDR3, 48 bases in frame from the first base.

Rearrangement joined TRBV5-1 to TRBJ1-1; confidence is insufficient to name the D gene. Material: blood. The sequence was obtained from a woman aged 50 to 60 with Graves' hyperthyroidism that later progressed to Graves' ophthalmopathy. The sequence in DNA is TGCGCCAGCAGCTTGATCGGGTTGGACGGCGGTACTGAAGCTTTCTTT. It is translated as CASSLIGLDGGTEAFF.